This section outlines one T cell receptor (beta chain) sequence together with its context. Its cognate antigen is unknown. This entry is derived from a study of naive and memory T cell subsets. Study observations and caveats: In CD4 and CD8 cells, diversity dropped from naive through EMRA. TCR abundance followed a power law differing between naive and memory subsets. Possibly reflecting memory cells re-expressing CD45RA, a few larger clonotypes occurred in naive repertoires, especially CD8.

Germline values: CDR1 LGHDT, CDR2 YNNKEL (reference sequence). This CDR3 is built from 14 residues. Losses at the gene ends were 2 bases for V and 7 bases for J; bases not matched to a gene: 4. Both TRBC1 and TRBC2 were covered by a beta constant-region primer of two equimolar oligonucleotides. Ligated cDNA was amplified by four rounds of PCR with nested alpha and beta constant-region primers and SP2. MiXCR, applied by TCRdb to the UMI-ligation and nested PCR reads, yields one record per CDR3 protein. Among over 80,000 distinct CDR3 sequences, approximately 10% were seen once, and the ten largest hold 0.13%. Four subsets defined by CD45RA and CD27 were sorted after CD3, CD4, CD8 and live/dead staining.

The chain links TRBV3-1 to TRBJ2-7; 11 bases are a match to TRBD2. This receptor was identified in a human donor in good health. Sequenced material: naive CD4+ T cells from blood. This CDR3 is CASSQTSGGGEQYF. The CDR3 DNA follows: TGTGCCAGCAGCCAAACTAGCGGGGGAGGTGAGCAGTACTTC.